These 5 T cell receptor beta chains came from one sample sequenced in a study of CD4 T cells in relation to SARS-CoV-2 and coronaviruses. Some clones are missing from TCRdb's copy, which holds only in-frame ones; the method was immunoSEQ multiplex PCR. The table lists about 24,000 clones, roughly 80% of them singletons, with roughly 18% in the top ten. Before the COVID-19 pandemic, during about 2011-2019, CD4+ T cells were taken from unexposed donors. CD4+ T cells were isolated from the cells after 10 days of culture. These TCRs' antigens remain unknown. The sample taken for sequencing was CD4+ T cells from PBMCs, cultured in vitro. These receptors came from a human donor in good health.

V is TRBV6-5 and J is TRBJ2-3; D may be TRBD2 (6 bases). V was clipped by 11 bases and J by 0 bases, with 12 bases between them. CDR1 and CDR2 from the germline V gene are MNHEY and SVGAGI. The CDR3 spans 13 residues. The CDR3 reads CASRTTSTDTQYF. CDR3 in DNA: TGTGCCTCAAGGACTACTAGCACAGATACGCAGTATTTT.

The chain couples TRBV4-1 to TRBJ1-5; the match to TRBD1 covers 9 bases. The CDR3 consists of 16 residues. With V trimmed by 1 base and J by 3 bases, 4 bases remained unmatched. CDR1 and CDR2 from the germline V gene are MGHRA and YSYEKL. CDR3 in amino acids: CASSQVGQGNNQPQHF. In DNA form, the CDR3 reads TGCGCCAGCAGCCAAGTCGGACAGGGGAACAATCAGCCCCAGCATTTT.

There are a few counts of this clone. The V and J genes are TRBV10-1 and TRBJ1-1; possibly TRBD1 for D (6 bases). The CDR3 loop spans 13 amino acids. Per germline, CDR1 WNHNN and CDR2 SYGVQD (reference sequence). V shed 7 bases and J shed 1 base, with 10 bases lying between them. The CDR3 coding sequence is TGCGCCAGCATGCCAGGGGAGAACACTGAAGCTTTCTTT. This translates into CASMPGENTEAFF.

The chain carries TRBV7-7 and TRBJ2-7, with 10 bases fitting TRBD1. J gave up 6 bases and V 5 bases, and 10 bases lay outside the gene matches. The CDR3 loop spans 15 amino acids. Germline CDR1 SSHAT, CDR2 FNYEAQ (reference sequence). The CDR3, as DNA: TGTGCCAGCAGCCCCCAACTGGGACAGGGGACCGAGCAGTACTTC. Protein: CASSPQLGQGTEQYF.

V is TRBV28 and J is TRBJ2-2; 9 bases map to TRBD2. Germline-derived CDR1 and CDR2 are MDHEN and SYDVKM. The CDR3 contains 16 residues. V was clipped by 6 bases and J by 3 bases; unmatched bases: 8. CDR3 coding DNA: TGTGCCAGCAGCGGAACTAGCGGGTCGCACACCGGGGAGCTGTTTTTT. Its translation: CASSGTSGSHTGELFF.